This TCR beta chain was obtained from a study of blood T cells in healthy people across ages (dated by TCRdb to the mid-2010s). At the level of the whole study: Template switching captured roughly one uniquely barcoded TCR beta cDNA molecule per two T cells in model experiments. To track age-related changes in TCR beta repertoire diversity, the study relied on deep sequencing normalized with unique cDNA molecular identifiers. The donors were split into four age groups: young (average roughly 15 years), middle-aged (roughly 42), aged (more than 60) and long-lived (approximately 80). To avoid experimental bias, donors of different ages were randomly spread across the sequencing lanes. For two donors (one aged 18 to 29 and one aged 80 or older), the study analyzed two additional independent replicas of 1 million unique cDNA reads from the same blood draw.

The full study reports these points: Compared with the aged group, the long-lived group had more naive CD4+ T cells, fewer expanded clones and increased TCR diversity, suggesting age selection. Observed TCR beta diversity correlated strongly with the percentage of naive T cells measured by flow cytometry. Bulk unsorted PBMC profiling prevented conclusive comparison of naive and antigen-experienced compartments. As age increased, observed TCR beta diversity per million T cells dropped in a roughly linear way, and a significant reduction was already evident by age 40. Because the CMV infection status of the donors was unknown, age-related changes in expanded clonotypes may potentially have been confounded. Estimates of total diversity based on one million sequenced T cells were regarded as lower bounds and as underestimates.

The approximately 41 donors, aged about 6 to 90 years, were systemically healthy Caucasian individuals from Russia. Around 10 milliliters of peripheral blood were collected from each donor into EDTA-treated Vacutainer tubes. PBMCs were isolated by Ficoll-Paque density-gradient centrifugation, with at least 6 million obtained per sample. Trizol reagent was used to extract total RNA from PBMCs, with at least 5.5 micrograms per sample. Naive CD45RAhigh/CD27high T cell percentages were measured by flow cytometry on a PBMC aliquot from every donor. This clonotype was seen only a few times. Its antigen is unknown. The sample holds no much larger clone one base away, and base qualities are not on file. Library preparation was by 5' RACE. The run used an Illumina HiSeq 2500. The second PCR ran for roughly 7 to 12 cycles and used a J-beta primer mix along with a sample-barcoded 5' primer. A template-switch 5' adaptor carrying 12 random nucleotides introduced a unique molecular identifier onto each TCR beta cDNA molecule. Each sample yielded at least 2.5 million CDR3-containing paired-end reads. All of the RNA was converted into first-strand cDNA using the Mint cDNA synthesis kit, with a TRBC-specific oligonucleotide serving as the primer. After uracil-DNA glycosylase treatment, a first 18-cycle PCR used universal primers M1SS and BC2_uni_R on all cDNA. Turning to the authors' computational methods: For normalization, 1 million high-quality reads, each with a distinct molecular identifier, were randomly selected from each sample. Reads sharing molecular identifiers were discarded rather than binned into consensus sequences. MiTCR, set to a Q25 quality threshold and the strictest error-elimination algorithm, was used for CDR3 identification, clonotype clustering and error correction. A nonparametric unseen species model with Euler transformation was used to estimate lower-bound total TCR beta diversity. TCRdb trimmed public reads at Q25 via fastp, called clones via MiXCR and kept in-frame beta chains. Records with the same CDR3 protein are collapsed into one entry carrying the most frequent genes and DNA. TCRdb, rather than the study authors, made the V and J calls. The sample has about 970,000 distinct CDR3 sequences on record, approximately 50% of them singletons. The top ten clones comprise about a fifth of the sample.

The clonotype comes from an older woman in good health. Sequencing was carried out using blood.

In nucleotides, the sequence is TGCAGCGTTGGGGGACGGGACTACAATGAGCAGTTCTTC. It codes for CSVGGRDYNEQFF. This chain is built from TRBV29-1 and TRBJ2-1; the D segment might be TRBD1 or TRBD2, since each matches 5 bases. Trimming takes 4 bases from V and 3 bases from J, and the germline ends sit 10 bases apart. Sequences SQVTM (CDR1) and ANQGSEA (CDR2) are obtained from the germline V gene. The CDR3, cysteine through phenylalanine, is 13 amino acids long. Of the read, only the CDR3 DNA is kept; its 39 bases are in frame from base 1.